This T cell receptor (beta chain) was recorded in a study of tumor-infiltrating lymphocytes in localized non-small cell lung cancer. Study background: Tumor tissue and non-adjacent uninvolved lung came from each patient.

Points on this clone: The antigen is unknown.

Points from the study as a whole: Compared with uninvolved lung, tumors showed higher T cell infiltration by TCRbeta sequencing. Each assay used a separate piece of the same tissue.

V dropped 8 bases and J dropped 3 bases, with 15 bases sitting between them. This CDR3 is built from 14 residues. Germline CDR1 MDHEN, CDR2 SYDVKM. The data were produced by immunoSEQ multiplex PCR, yet TCRdb's version contains in-frame clones alone and is incomplete. This table has more than 15,000 clones, roughly 78% appearing once. The specimen was lung tumor tissue. The source is a human donor with non-small cell lung cancer. The chain couples TRBV28 to TRBJ2-3, with D perhaps assigned TRBD1 or TRBD2 (6 bases each). Written as DNA, the CDR3 is TGTGCCAGCGCATACAGGGAGGTAACAGATACGCAGTATTTT. This codes for CASAYREVTDTQYF.